These 16 T cell receptor beta chains share one sample of origin, sequenced in a study of PD-L1 blockade in urothelial cancer. Produced via immunoSEQ multiplex PCR; TCRdb's table is partial and in-frame only. The table records some 38,000 clones, about 85% of them present only once. Specified time point: pretreatment peripheral blood. The source was PBMCs, collected around atezolizumab (anti-PD-L1) treatment. These receptor sequences come from a man older than 75 with urothelial cancer.

The genes are TRBV9 and TRBJ2-1; no clear D. This CDR3 has 13 residues. The V gene lost 0 bases and the J gene lost 4 bases, with 5 bases spanning the gap. CDR1 SGDLS and CDR2 YYNGEE come from the germline V gene. Here the CDR3 DNA reads TGTGCCAGCAGCGTAGATCAGTACAATGAGCAGTTCTTC. It is translated as CASSVDQYNEQFF.

The chain couples TRBV11-2 to TRBJ2-7; D call uncertain. The germline V gene has CDR1 SGHAT and CDR2 FQNNGV. V was cut by 1 base and J by 2 bases, with 6 bases left in between. The CDR3 has 13 amino acids. The CDR3 coding sequence is TGTGCCAGCAGCTTAGGGCCAGCCTACGAGCAGTACTTC. It is translated as CASSLGPAYEQYF.

This chain uses TRBV7-2 with TRBJ2-3; D might be TRBD2 (6 bases). CDR3 length equals 17 residues. Germline V CDR1 and CDR2: SGHTA, FQGNSA. The V gene lost 1 base and the J gene lost 4 bases, with 18 bases spanning the gap. CDR3 DNA: TGTGCCAGCAGCTTAGGCCTCGGGAGTACTTACTCAGATACGCAGTATTTT. Amino acid sequence: CASSLGLGSTYSDTQYF.

The sample holds one count of this clone. This chain links TRBV6-5 with TRBJ2-1; 10 bases are shared with TRBD2. Trimming at V came to 2 bases and at J to 7 bases, leaving 5 bases not matched to a gene. This CDR3 has 15 residues. Germline CDR1 reads MNHEY; CDR2 reads SVGAGI. CDR3 in amino acids: CASSYPSGSRNEQFF. In DNA, the CDR3 is TGTGCCAGCAGTTACCCTAGCGGGAGTCGGAATGAGCAGTTCTTC.

The chain is built from TRBV11-2 and TRBJ1-1; D uncertain. Trimming stripped 0 bases from V and 5 bases from J, with 13 bases between. The length of the CDR3 is 15 residues. Germline V gene sequence: CDR1 SGHAT, CDR2 FQNNGV. CDR3 DNA: TGTGCCAGCAGCTTAGATCGGTTACGGGGTACTGAAGCTTTCTTT. Amino acid sequence: CASSLDRLRGTEAFF.

The gene calls are TRBV5-1 and TRBJ2-7; D is possibly TRBD1 (5 bases). Germline V gene lookup returns CDR1 SGHRS and CDR2 YFSETQ. The CDR3 has 14 amino acids. V lost 0 bases and J lost 6, with 13 bases in between. The CDR3 protein is CASSLGPQGSEQYF. Written as DNA, the CDR3 is TGCGCCAGCAGCTTGGGCCCGCAGGGCAGCGAGCAGTACTTC.

This clone was recorded only once. CDR3 sequence reads: CASSLWAVGQGRSTGELFF. CDR3 nucleotides: TGTGCCAGCAGTTTATGGGCCGTGGGACAGGGGAGAAGCACCGGGGAGCTGTTTTTT. The chain is built from TRBV28 and TRBJ2-2; 10 nucleotides align to TRBD1. Trimming at V came to 0 bases and at J to 4 bases, leaving 11 bases not matched to a gene. CDR1 and CDR2 from the germline V gene are MDHEN and SYDVKM. This CDR3 region has 19 residues. The full variable domain, rest sourced from reference TRBV28 and TRBJ2-2, is DVKVTQSSRYLVKRTGEKVFLECVQDMDHENMFWYRQDPGLGLRLIYFSYDVKMKEKGDIPEGYSVSREKKERFSLILESASTNQTSMYLCASSLWAVGQGRSTGELFFGEGSRLTVL.

This chain uses TRBV2 with TRBJ2-6; D call uncertain. This CDR3 contains 14 residues. V was trimmed by 3 bases and J by 4 bases, leaving 7 bases between them. Germline V gene lookup returns CDR1 SNHLY and CDR2 FYNNEI. The CDR3 DNA follows: TGTGCCAGCAGTGATCTAAGAGGGGCCAACGTCCTGACTTTC. Residues: CASSDLRGANVLTF.

This chain links TRBV5-6 with TRBJ2-3, with D perhaps TRBD2 (7 bases). Looked up from germline, CDR1 is SGHDT and CDR2 is YYEEEE. The V and J ends lost 4 bases and 3 bases respectively, with 15 bases between them. CDR3 length: 15 residues. The CDR3 DNA is TGTGCCAGCAGCGAGGGGGGGATTACGACAGATACGCAGTATTTT. Translating gives CASSEGGITTDTQYF.

This chain connects TRBV27 to TRBJ1-1, with D possibly TRBD1 on 6 matching bases. CDR1 and CDR2 from the germline V gene are MNHEY and SMNVEV (reference sequence). CDR3 length: 15 amino acids. With 5 bases removed from V and 4 bases from J, the gap between germline ends came to 17 bases. In nucleotides, the CDR3 is TGTGCCAGCAGTCTAACAGGGTCGGTAGGCACTGAAGCTTTCTTT. Its translation: CASSLTGSVGTEAFF.

This chain links TRBV27 with TRBJ2-7, with 16 positions matching TRBD2. The J segment lost 3 bases and the V segment lost 6 bases, leaving 2 bases of the junction unmatched. CDR1 and CDR2 from the germline V gene are MNHEY and SMNVEV (reference sequence). This CDR3 comprises 15 residues. This CDR3 reads CASRGLAGGNYEQYF. CDR3 nucleotides: TGTGCCAGCAGGGGACTAGCGGGAGGGAACTACGAGCAGTACTTC.

The chain combines TRBV4-1 with TRBJ1-5; a possible D gene is TRBD1 (6 bases). Trimming shortened V by 4 bases and J by 3 bases, and 13 bases separated the two germline ends. The CDR3 runs to 15 residues. Germline V lookup: CDR1 MGHRA, CDR2 YSYEKL. This CDR3 reads CASSRNTGNNQPQHF. For the CDR3, the DNA is TGCGCCAGCAGCCGAAACACAGGGAACAATCAGCCCCAGCATTTT.

This clone was counted a few times. The chain uses TRBV18 and TRBJ1-2; 7 bases map to TRBD1. The junction had 14 bases not matched to a gene; V was cut back by 6 bases and J by 4 bases. From germline, CDR1 is KGHSH and CDR2 LQKENI. The CDR3 runs to 16 residues. The CDR3 bases are TGTGCCAGCTCCTATACGCAGACAGGGTCCCGCTATGGCTACACCTTC. This gives the protein CASSYTQTGSRYGYTF. Full variable domain (rest looked up from reference TRBV18 and TRBJ1-2): NAGVMQNPRHLVRRRGQEARLRCSPMKGHSHVYWYRQLPEEGLKFMVYLQKENIIDESGMPKERFSAEFPKEGPSILRIQQVVRGDSAAYFCASSYTQTGSRYGYTFGSGTRLTVV.

The CDR3 region has the DNA TGTGCCAGCAGTGAATCGGGACAGATCTATGGCTACACCTTC. Translation gives CASSESGQIYGYTF. The J gene is TRBJ1-2, the V gene TRBV25-1; 7 bases align to TRBD1. Germline loops: CDR1 MGHDK, CDR2 SYGVNS. CDR3 size: 14 residues. The J segment lost 4 bases and the V segment lost 1 base, leaving 3 bases of the junction unmatched.

The chain employs TRBV11-2 and TRBJ2-7; D might be TRBD1 (5 bases). Germline V CDR1 and CDR2: SGHAT, FQNNGV. Trimming cost V 6 bases and J 3 bases, with 12 bases left between them. The CDR3 covers 13 residues. The CDR3 here is CASSFTGIYEQYF. DNA for the CDR3: TGTGCCAGCAGTTTCACAGGAATCTACGAGCAGTACTTC.

This chain links TRBV7-8 with TRBJ2-5; D unclear. V shed 2 bases and J shed 5 bases, with 3 bases lying between them. CDR1 is SGHVS, CDR2 FQNEAQ, per germline. The length of the CDR3 is 11 residues. The CDR3 sequence: CASSLSETQYF. The CDR3 nucleotides are TGTGCCAGCAGCTTATCTGAGACCCAGTACTTC.